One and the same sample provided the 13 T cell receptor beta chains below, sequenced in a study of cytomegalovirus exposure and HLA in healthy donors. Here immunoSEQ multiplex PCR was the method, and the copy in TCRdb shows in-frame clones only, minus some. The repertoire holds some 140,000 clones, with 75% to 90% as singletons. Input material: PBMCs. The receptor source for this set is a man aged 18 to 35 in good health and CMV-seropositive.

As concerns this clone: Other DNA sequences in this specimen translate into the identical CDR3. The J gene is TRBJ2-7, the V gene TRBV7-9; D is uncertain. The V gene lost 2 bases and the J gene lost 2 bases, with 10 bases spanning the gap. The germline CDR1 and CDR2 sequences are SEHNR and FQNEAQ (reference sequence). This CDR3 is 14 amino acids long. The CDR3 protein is CASSLSAVTYEQYF. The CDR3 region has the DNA TGTGCCAGCAGCTTATCCGCAGTTACCTACGAGCAGTACTTC.

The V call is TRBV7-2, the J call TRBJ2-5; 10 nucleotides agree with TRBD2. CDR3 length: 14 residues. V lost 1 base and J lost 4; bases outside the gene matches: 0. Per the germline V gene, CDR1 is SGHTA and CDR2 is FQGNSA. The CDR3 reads CASSLGLAGETQYF. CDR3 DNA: TGTGCCAGCAGCTTAGGACTAGCGGGAGAGACCCAGTACTTC.

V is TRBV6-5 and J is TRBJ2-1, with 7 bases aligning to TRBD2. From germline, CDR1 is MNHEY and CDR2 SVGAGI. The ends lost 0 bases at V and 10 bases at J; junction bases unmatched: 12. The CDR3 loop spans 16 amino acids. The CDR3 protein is CASSYSRASGYAEQFF. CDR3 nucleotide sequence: TGTGCCAGCAGTTACTCGAGGGCTAGCGGTTACGCGGAGCAGTTCTTC.

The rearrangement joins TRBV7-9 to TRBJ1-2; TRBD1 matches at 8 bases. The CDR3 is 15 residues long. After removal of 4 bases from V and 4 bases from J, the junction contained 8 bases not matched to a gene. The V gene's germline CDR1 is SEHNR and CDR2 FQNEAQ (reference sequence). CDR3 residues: CASSSTGESSYGYTF. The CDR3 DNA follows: TGTGCCAGCAGCTCGACAGGGGAATCGAGCTATGGCTACACCTTC.

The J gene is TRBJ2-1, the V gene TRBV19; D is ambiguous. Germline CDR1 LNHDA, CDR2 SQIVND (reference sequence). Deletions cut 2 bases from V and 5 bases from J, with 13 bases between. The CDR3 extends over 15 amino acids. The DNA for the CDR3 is TGTGCCAGTAGTATATACAACCAACGTAACAATGAGCAGTTCTTC. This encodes CASSIYNQRNNEQFF.

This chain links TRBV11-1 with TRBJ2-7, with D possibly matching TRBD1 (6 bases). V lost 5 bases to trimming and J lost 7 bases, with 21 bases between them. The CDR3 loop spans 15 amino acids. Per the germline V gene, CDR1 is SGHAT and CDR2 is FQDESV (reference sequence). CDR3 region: CASSPDSEILREQYF. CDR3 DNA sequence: TGTGCCAGCAGCCCGGACAGCGAGATCCTACGGGAGCAGTACTTC.

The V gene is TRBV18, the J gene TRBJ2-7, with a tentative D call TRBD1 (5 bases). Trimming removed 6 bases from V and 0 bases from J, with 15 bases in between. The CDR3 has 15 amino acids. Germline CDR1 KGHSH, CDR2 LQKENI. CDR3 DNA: TGTGCCAGCTCGCCCAGGGTCCCCCCCTCCTACGAGCAGTACTTC. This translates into CASSPRVPPSYEQYF.

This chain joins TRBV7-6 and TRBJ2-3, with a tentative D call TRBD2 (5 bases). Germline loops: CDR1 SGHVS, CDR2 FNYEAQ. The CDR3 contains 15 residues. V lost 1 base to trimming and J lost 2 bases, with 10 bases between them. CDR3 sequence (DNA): TGTGCCAGCAGCTTAGAGGTGGGAGACACAGATACGCAGTATTTT. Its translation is CASSLEVGDTDTQYF.

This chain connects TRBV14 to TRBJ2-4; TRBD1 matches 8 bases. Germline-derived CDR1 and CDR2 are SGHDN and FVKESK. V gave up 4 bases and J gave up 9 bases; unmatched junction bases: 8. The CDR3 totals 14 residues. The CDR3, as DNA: TGTGCCAGCAGCCTAGGACAGGGAGGCCCCATTCAGTACTTC. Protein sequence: CASSLGQGGPIQYF.

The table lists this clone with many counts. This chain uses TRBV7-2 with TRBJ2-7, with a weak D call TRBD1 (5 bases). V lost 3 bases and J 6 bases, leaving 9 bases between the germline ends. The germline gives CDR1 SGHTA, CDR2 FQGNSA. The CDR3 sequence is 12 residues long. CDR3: CASSFLGVEQYF. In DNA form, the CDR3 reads TGTGCCAGCAGCTTCCTAGGGGTCGAGCAGTACTTC.

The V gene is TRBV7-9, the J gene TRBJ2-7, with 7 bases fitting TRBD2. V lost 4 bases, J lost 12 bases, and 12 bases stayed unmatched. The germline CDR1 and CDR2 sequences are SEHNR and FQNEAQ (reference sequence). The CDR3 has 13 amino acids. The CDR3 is CASSSRGAGTMYF. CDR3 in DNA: TGTGCCAGCAGCTCGAGGGGAGCGGGGACCATGTACTTC.

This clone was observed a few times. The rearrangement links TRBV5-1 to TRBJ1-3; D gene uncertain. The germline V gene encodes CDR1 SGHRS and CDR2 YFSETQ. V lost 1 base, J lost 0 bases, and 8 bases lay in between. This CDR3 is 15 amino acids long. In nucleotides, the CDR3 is TGCGCCAGCAGCTTGAGAGCCAACTCTGGAAACACCATATATTTT. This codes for CASSLRANSGNTIYF. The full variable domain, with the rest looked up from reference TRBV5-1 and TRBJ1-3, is KAGVTQTPRYLIKTRGQQVTLSCSPISGHRSVSWYQQTPGQGLQFLFEYFSETQRNKGNFPGRFSGRQFSNSRSEMNVSTLELGDSALYLCASSLRANSGNTIYFGEGSWLTVV.

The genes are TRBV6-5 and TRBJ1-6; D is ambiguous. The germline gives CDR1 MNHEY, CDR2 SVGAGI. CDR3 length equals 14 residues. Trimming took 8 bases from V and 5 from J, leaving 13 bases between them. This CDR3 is CASRLRRDNSPLHF. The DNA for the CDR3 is TGTGCCAGCCGATTAAGGAGGGATAATTCACCCCTCCACTTT.